These 10 T cell receptor beta chains were all obtained from the same sample, sequenced in a study of shared clonotypes between healthy human individuals. Some clones are missing from TCRdb's copy, which holds only in-frame ones; the method was immunoSEQ multiplex PCR. The sample lists about 380,000 clones; 96% were seen once. The specimen sequenced was memory CD8+ T cells sorted from blood. Subset of the sample: CD45RO+ cells pooled with CCR7-negative TemRA cells. All receptors derive from a man aged 25-40 years in good health.

This sequence joins TRBV27 and TRBJ1-1, with D possibly being TRBD1 (6 bases). Germline V gives CDR1 MNHEY, CDR2 SMNVEV (reference sequence). CDR3 size: 16 residues. Trimming pared 5 bases from V and 1 base from J, leaving 17 bases between. CDR3 sequence: CASSSGAGAPNTEAFF. DNA for the CDR3: TGTGCCAGCAGTAGCGGGGCAGGGGCCCCGAACACTGAAGCTTTCTTT.

Regarding this clone: Other DNA variants within this sample encode the same CDR3. The J gene is TRBJ1-2, the V gene TRBV6-5; 7 nucleotides line up with TRBD1. The germline gives CDR1 MNHEY, CDR2 SVGAGI. This CDR3 has 13 residues. J lost 5 bases, V lost 2 bases, and 2 bases had no gene match. CDR3 in amino acids: CASSYRGQYGYTF. CDR3 DNA: TGTGCCAGCAGTTACAGGGGGCAGTATGGCTACACCTTC.

The chain combines TRBV19 with TRBJ2-7; the D is unclear. There are 13 residues in the CDR3. Trimming shortened V by 8 bases and J by 1 base, and 12 bases separated the two germline ends. Germline V lookup: CDR1 LNHDA, CDR2 SQIVND (reference sequence). The CDR3 region is CASGSTASYEQYF. The CDR3 coding sequence is TGTGCCAGTGGATCGACCGCGTCCTACGAGCAGTACTTC.

V and J are TRBV4-1 and TRBJ2-5, with 7 bases that match TRBD2. This CDR3 spans 16 amino acids. CDR1 and CDR2 (germline): MGHRA, YSYEKL. V lost 0 bases, J lost 5 bases, and 9 bases stayed unmatched. CDR3 sequence reads: CASSQDKGLQRETQYF. The DNA for the CDR3 is TGCGCCAGCAGCCAAGATAAGGGACTACAAAGGGAGACCCAGTACTTC.

This clone was observed once. This chain links TRBV30 with TRBJ1-2, with D maybe TRBD1 (5 bases). There are 14 residues in the CDR3. Germline CDR1 GTSNPN, CDR2 SVGIG (reference sequence). With 3 bases removed from V and 3 bases from J, the gap between germline ends came to 14 bases. The CDR3 here is CAWRARETYYGYTF. In nucleotides, the CDR3 is TGTGCCTGGAGGGCCAGGGAGACTTACTATGGCTACACCTTC.

This chain joins TRBV2 and TRBJ2-1; D unclear. Trimming removed 5 bases from V and 0 bases from J, with 11 bases in between. Germline V gene data show CDR1 as SNHLY and CDR2 as FYNNEI. The CDR3 has 15 amino acids. The DNA for the CDR3 is TGTGCCAGCAGTCGCTCTAGGACCTCCTACAATGAGCAGTTCTTC. Protein sequence: CASSRSRTSYNEQFF.

The chain carries TRBV4-1 and TRBJ2-3; D is perhaps TRBD1 or TRBD2 (5 bases each). Germline lookup yields CDR1 MGHRA and CDR2 YSYEKL. V lost 1 base and J lost 10, with 12 bases in between. This CDR3 has 13 residues. The CDR3 reads CASSQGRTGPQYF. DNA for the CDR3: TGCGCCAGCAGCCAAGGTAGGACGGGGCCGCAGTATTTT.

This clone was counted a single time. The rearrangement joins TRBV11-3 to TRBJ2-2; no clear D gene. The germline CDR1 and CDR2 sequences are SGHNT and YENEEA. The CDR3 loop spans 13 amino acids. V dropped 5 bases and J dropped 4 bases, with 8 bases sitting between them. CDR3 in DNA: TGTGCCAGCAGCGGAGAGAGCACCGGGGAGCTGTTTTTT. Translation: CASSGESTGELFF.

This clone was observed once. The chain recombines TRBV5-1 with TRBJ1-3, with D possibly TRBD1 on 5 matching bases. CDR1 SGHRS and CDR2 YFSETQ come from the germline V gene. The length of the CDR3 is 16 residues. V was clipped by 0 bases and J by 0 bases, with 10 bases between them. As DNA, the CDR3 is TGCGCCAGCAGCTTGGGACAGACGAGCTCTGGAAACACCATATATTTT. It encodes CASSLGQTSSGNTIYF.

This clone occurred once. This chain links TRBV28 with TRBJ2-1; 11 bases are a match to TRBD2. Germline V gives CDR1 MDHEN, CDR2 SYDVKM. V gave up 6 bases and J gave up 7 bases; unmatched junction bases: 11. This CDR3 region has 16 residues. The CDR3: CASRLNPGTSGNEQFF. The CDR3 nucleotides read TGTGCCAGCAGGCTCAATCCCGGGACTAGCGGAAATGAGCAGTTCTTC.